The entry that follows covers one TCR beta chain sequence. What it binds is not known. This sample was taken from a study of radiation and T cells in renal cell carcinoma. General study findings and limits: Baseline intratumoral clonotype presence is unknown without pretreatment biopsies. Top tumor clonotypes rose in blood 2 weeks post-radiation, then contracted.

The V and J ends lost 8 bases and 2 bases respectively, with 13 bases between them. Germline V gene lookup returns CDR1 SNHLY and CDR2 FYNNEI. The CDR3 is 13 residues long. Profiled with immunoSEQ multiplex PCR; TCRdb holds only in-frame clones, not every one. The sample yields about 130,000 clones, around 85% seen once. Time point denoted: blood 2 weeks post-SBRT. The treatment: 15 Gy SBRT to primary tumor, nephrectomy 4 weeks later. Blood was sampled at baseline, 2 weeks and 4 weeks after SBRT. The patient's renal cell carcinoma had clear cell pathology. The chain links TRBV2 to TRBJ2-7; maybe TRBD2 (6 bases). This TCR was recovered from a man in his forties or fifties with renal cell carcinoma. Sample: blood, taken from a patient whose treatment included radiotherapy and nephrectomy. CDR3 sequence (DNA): TGTGCCAGCGAGGAGGGTGCTGCCTACGAGCAGTACTTC. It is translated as CASEEGAAYEQYF.